The sequence of this T cell receptor (beta chain) was determined in a study of CD8 T cells in ankylosing spondylitis. Overall study results and limits: Seemingly distinctive of ankylosing spondylitis blood was a TCR beta motif formed by eight highly homologous variants. Disease-linked clones had a CD8+ phenotype and relatively low frequency in peripheral blood. The study looked at matched synovial fluid samples from ankylosing spondylitis patients. Disease-linked clones were reported to be significantly enriched there.

Each CDR3 protein gets one entry after TCRdb re-called the 5' RACE reads with MiXCR. The sample yields a few hundred thousand distinct CDR3 sequences, around 7.6% seen once. As concerns this clonotype: Its antigen remains unknown.

Sequences were obtained from blood, either unsorted or a sorted T cell fraction (not recorded which). The receptor's source is a male donor with ankylosing spondylitis.

CDR3 DNA sequence: TGTGCCAGCAGCGCCGACAGGGGACAGCTACAAGAGACCCAGTACTTC. This codes for CASSADRGQLQETQYF. The chain couples TRBV9 to TRBJ2-5; 8 bases line up with TRBD1. V was pared by 3 bases and J by 2 bases, with 9 bases of the junction left unmatched. The CDR3 loop spans 16 amino acids. From germline, CDR1 is SGDLS and CDR2 YYNGEE.